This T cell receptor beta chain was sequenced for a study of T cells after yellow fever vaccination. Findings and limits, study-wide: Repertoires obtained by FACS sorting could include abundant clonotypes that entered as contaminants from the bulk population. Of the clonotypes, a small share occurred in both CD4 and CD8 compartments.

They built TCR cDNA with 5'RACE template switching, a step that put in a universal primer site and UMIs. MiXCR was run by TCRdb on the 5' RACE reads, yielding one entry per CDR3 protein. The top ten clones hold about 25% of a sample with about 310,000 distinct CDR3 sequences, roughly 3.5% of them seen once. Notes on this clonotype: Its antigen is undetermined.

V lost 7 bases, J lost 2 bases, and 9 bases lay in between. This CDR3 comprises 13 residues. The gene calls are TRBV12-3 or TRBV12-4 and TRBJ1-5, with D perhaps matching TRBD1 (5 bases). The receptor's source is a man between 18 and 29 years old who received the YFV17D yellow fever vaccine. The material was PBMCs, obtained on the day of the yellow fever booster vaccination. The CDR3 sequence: CASTGWGNQPQHF. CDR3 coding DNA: TGTGCCAGCACAGGGTGGGGCAATCAGCCCCAGCATTTT.